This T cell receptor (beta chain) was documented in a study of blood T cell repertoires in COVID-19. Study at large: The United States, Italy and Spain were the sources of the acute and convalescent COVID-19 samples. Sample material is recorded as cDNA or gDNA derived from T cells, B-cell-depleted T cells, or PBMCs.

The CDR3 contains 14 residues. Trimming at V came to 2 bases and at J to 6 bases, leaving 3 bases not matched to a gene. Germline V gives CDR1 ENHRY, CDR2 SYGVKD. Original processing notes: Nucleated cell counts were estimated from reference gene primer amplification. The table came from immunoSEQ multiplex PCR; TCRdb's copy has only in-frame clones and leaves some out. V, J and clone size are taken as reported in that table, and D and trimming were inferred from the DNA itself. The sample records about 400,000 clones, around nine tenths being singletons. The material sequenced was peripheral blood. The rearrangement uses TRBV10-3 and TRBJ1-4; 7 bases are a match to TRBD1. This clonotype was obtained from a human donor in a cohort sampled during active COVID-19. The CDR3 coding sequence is TGTGCCATCAGTGAGAGGGGGCTATATGAAAAACTGTTTTTT. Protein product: CAISERGLYEKLFF.